The present entry profiles one TCR beta chain with its context. Its matching antigen is unknown. Autoimmune disease history or systemic immunosuppression barred patients. Profiled with immunoSEQ multiplex PCR; TCRdb holds only in-frame clones, not every one. The sample carries some 86,000 clones, more than 90% recorded once. The data belong to a study of OX40 agonist ivuxolimab in advanced cancers. On the study more broadly: Patients were dosed with the agonistic anti-OX40 (CD134) antibody ivuxolimab. Study findings and constraints: Normalized T-cell clonal expansion was also low in some nonresponders. Both blood CD4+ and CD8+ T cells showed clonal growth by week 6 at 0.1 to 3.0 mg/kg.

Germline V gene sequence: CDR1 SNHLY, CDR2 FYNNEI. V lost 3 bases and J 6 bases, leaving 13 bases between the germline ends. The CDR3 runs to 14 residues. Sequences were derived from CD4+ or CD8+ T cells sorted from blood, sampled in a trial of the OX40 agonist ivuxolimab. The V and J genes are TRBV2 and TRBJ2-3; the D is unclear. This clonotype was obtained from an adult with an advanced solid tumor such as melanoma, head and neck, liver or kidney cancer. The CDR3 DNA follows: TGTGCCAGCAGTGATAGGCTGTCCGAGGATACGCAGTATTTT. Its protein product is CASSDRLSEDTQYF.